This T cell receptor beta chain was sequenced in a study of blood T cells in healthy people across ages. Germline values: CDR1 DFQATT, CDR2 SNEGSKA (reference sequence). This CDR3 spans 12 amino acids. The study's findings and limits: Whereas aged donors had fewer naive CD4+ cells, long-lived donors had more of them and higher diversity.

For the second PCR, which ran for 7 to 11 cycles, a sample-barcoded 5' primer and a J-beta primer mix were used. Via MiXCR, TCRdb re-called the 5' RACE reads, giving one row per CDR3 protein. The table includes about 570,000 distinct CDR3 sequences, roughly 28% detected once. Remarks on this clonotype: Its matching antigen is unknown. Mismatch with germline at one junction end may stem from a read error.

The receptor was derived from a woman in her seventies in good health. This sequence joins TRBV20-1 and TRBJ2-3; D unclear. Material for sequencing was blood. CDR3 coding DNA: TGCAGTGCTAGGGTTAGAACAGACACGCAGTATTTT. Translated: CSARVRTDTQYF.